This T cell receptor (beta chain) was sequenced for a study of human T cells and chemical hapten exposure. Study in general: Small discrepancies in pooled library volume mainly accounted for the varying TCR yields per sample.

TCRdb reanalysed the RACE reads using MiXCR and keeps one entry per CDR3 protein. The sample shows 80,000 to 100,000 distinct CDR3 sequences, around 12% of them seen only once. Germline V gene sequence: CDR1 SEHNR, CDR2 FQNEAQ (reference sequence). After removal of 5 bases from V and 3 bases from J, the junction contained 6 bases not matched to a gene. CDR3 size: 15 residues. As to time point: patch test 1, 2 weeks after DPC sensitization. Described treatment: therapeutic diphenylcyclopropenone sensitization with weekly scalp DPC. The sample holds a few counts of this clonotype. Sequencing was performed on whole blood, taken in connection with sensitization to the hapten diphenylcyclopropenone (DPC). The rearrangement uses TRBV7-9 and TRBJ2-3; 9 bases map to TRBD2. This TCR was sampled from a middle-aged woman with alopecia areata. Some clones in this sample may be carry-over from other donors' samples. The CDR3 sequence: CASSRTAGGTDTQYF. CDR3 nucleotide sequence: TGTGCCAGCAGCCGCACAGCGGGAGGAACAGATACGCAGTATTTT.